This T cell receptor beta chain was captured in a study of control samples from healthy donors and cancer patients. The CDR3 has 18 residues. J gave up 0 bases and V 0 bases, and 3 bases lay outside the gene matches. Germline-derived CDR1 and CDR2 are MNHEY and SVGEGT. Using immunoSEQ multiplex PCR, the repertoire was profiled, and TCRdb retains in-frame clones only, with some absent. The sample holds a few hundred thousand clones, 90% seen once. The TCR comes from a man aged 40-55 years with head and neck cancer. The genes are TRBV6-2 or TRBV6-3 and TRBJ2-6, with 9 positions matching TRBD1. Sequenced sample: PBMCs. CDR3 residues: CASSYSRQGGSGANVLTF. CDR3 in DNA: TGTGCCAGCAGTTACTCGAGACAGGGGGGCTCTGGGGCCAACGTCCTGACTTTC.